A selection of T cell receptor beta chains follows, all from one sample in a study of CD8 T cells in ankylosing spondylitis. TCRdb analysed the 5' RACE reads with MiXCR anew, one entry per CDR3 protein. The table includes over 400,000 distinct CDR3 sequences, roughly 25% detected once. Source material: blood, either unsorted or a sorted T cell fraction (not recorded which). The receptors come from a male donor with ankylosing spondylitis. Each CDR3 is given with its conserved first and last residue. The D gene is left open where the match is weak. Not all rows give a size; the values are once, few, many and, for expanded clones, a class.

j_call v_call d_call clone_size cdr3_nt cdr3_aa
TRBJ2-1 TRBV12-3/TRBV12-4 TRBD2 few TGTGCCAGCAGTTCGACGACTAGCGGGCTCTACAATGAGCAGTTCTTC CASSSTTSGLYNEQFF
TRBJ1-1 TRBV9 . few TGTGCCAGCAGCGTAGCCGGACTTACTGAAGCTTTCTTT CASSVAGLTEAFF
TRBJ2-7 TRBV29-1 . . TGCAGCGTTGATTCCCCCGAAGATTCCTACGAGCAGTACTTC CSVDSPEDSYEQYF
TRBJ1-2 TRBV6-1 TRBD1 . TGTGCCAGCAGAAGGCGGAGTGGGGGACAGGGCATTAACTATGGCTACACCTTC CASRRRSGGQGINYGYTF
TRBJ2-1 TRBV29-1 . few TGCAGCTCCGGGGGAGGGGGAAACAATGAGCAGTTCTTC CSSGGGGNNEQFF
TRBJ2-3 TRBV6-1 TRBD2 . TGTGCCAGCAGTCCCGGGACTAGCGGTAATACGCAGTATTTT CASSPGTSGNTQYF
TRBJ2-7 TRBV10-3 . few TGTGCCCCCAAGGAGTATTTCTACGAGCAGTACTTC CAPKEYFYEQYF
TRBJ1-2 TRBV5-1 . . TGCGCCAGCAGCTTGGTGCCCGAGGATTACTATGGCTACACCTTC CASSLVPEDYYGYTF
TRBJ1-4 TRBV20-1 . . TGCAGTGCTACACCCGGACCCGACGCGGAAAAACTGTTTTTT CSATPGPDAEKLFF
TRBJ2-3 TRBV29-1 TRBD2 . TGCAGCGTCCTCTGGACTAGCTGGGGCACAGATACGCAGTATTTT CSVLWTSWGTDTQYF
TRBJ1-6 TRBV20-1 . few TGCAGTGCTAGGGGGGTGGCAGGGGTCTCACCCCTCCACTTT CSARGVAGVSPLHF
TRBJ2-1 TRBV5-1 . . TGCGCCAGCAGCTTATTACAGGGATGGGAGCAGTTCTTC CASSLLQGWEQFF
TRBJ2-3 TRBV27 . few TGTGCCAGCAGTTTATACCCTAGCACAGATACGCAGTATTTT CASSLYPSTDTQYF
TRBJ1-4 TRBV7-9 TRBD1 . TGTGCCAGCAGCTTACGCAGGGGGCGGATAACTAATGAAAAACTGTTTTTT CASSLRRGRITNEKLFF
TRBJ2-3 TRBV28 . . TGTGCCAGCAATCGGGCGGGCACAGATACGCAGTATTTT CASNRAGTDTQYF
TRBJ2-3 TRBV7-2 . few TGTGCCAGCACCCTACAGGGCACAGATACGCAGTATTTT CASTLQGTDTQYF
TRBJ2-5 TRBV10-2 . few TGCGCCAGCAGTGAGGCAGGTCCCCTGCCCCAAGAGACCCAGTACTTC CASSEAGPLPQETQYF
TRBJ2-2 TRBV19 TRBD2 . TGTGCCAGTAGTACCTCTAGCGGGAGGGCGAGTTTTTTCACCGGGGAGCTGTTTTTT CASSTSSGRASFFTGELFF
TRBJ2-1 TRBV5-1 . few TGCGCCAGCGCCGTCGGGGGTGGGGTCCAGTTCTTC CASAVGGGVQFF
TRBJ1-1 TRBV25-1 . few TGTGCCAGCGGCAGCGAGCTGAACACTGAAGCTTTCTTT CASGSELNTEAFF
TRBJ2-3 TRBV7-9 . few TGTGCCAGCAGCTTACCAGGGGGAGGAGATACGCAGTATTTT CASSLPGGGDTQYF
TRBJ2-5 TRBV5-1 TRBD2 . TGCGCCAGCAGCTTGTCTACGGGAGGCCGAACTCGGGAGACCCAGTACTTC CASSLSTGGRTRETQYF
TRBJ2-5 TRBV20-1 . . TGCAGTGCTAGTATAGGGAGAGAGACCCAGTACTTC CSASIGRETQYF
TRBJ2-1 TRBV7-8 . few TGTGCCAGCAGCTTAGGCCCGCCACAGTACAATGAGCAGTTCTTC CASSLGPPQYNEQFF
TRBJ2-1 TRBV5-6 . few TGTGCCAGCACCGCCCCCTTAGCGGTAGTCTACAATGAGCAGTTCTTC CASTAPLAVVYNEQFF
TRBJ2-7 TRBV3-1 TRBD2 . TGTGCCAGCAGCCAAGCCGGGACTATGAGCTACGAGCAGTACTTC CASSQAGTMSYEQYF
TRBJ1-3 TRBV3-1 TRBD1 . TGTGCCAGCAGCCAGGACAGGAGCTCTGGAAACACCATATATTTT CASSQDRSSGNTIYF
TRBJ2-1 TRBV18 . few TGTGCCAGCTCACCACGGCCTCCCGCCGCTATTAATGAGCAGTTCTTC CASSPRPPAAINEQFF
TRBJ2-1 TRBV20-1 TRBD1 . TGCAGTGCTATAGAGGGGACAGCCTACAATGAGCAGTTCTTC CSAIEGTAYNEQFF
TRBJ1-1 TRBV4-1 . . TGCGCCAGCAGCCAAGCCGGGGCCCCCCGTGAAGCTTTCTTT CASSQAGAPREAFF
TRBJ2-3 TRBV5-1 . few TGCGCCAGCACCGGGACAAGCACAGATACGCAGTATTTT CASTGTSTDTQYF
TRBJ2-2 TRBV11-2 . many TGTGCCAGCAGCTTAAGGGGGGCGAGAGCGGGCACCGGGGAGCTGTTTTTT CASSLRGARAGTGELFF
TRBJ2-1 TRBV7-8 TRBD2 few TGTGCCAGCAGCCCCAGAGACAGACTAGCGGGAGGGTCAGAGCAGTTCTTC CASSPRDRLAGGSEQFF
TRBJ1-4 TRBV29-1 . few TGCAGCGTAACAAGGGTATCGGGGGAAAAACTGTTTTTT CSVTRVSGEKLFF
TRBJ1-2 TRBV20-1 TRBD1 . TGCAGTGCTTACCCGTGGACAGGGGTCAACTATGGCTACACCTTC CSAYPWTGVNYGYTF
TRBJ1-1 TRBV7-9 . few TGTGCCAGCAGCGCAACAGGGTTGCCCCCGAGTGGAGCTTTCTTT CASSATGLPPSGAFF
TRBJ1-5 TRBV3-1 TRBD1 few TGTGCCAGCAGCTCGCGACAGGGTCGTCAGCCCCAGCATTTT CASSSRQGRQPQHF
TRBJ2-1 TRBV5-1 . . TGCGCCAGCAGCTTGCGTGGCGGGCAGTTCTACAATGAGCAGTTCTTC CASSLRGGQFYNEQFF
TRBJ2-2 TRBV20-1 TRBD2 . TGCAGTGCTAGCGGGAGGCGAACCGGGGAGCTGTTTTTT CSASGRRTGELFF
TRBJ2-1 TRBV12-3/TRBV12-4 . few TGTGCCAGCAGTCCAGAGAGGGAGCGGGCCTCCTACAATGAGCAGTTCTTC CASSPERERASYNEQFF
TRBJ2-1 TRBV2 . . TGTGCCAGCAGTGAAATTAGTACTGGCGGGCAGTTCTTC CASSEISTGGQFF
TRBJ1-3 TRBV29-1 . . TGCAGCGCTGGGTTCCGCGGACGCTCTGGAAACACCATATATTTT CSAGFRGRSGNTIYF
TRBJ1-4 TRBV3-1 . . TGTGCCAGCAACAAAGACGGGGGGGATAATGAAAAACTGTTTTTT CASNKDGGDNEKLFF
TRBJ2-1 TRBV9 . . TGTGCCAGCAGCGTAGGCGGAACTTCCTACAATGAGCAGTTCTTC CASSVGGTSYNEQFF
TRBJ2-7 TRBV12-3/TRBV12-4 . . TGTGCCAGCAGCCTGCTGGAGGGAGGCTACGAGCAGTACTTC CASSLLEGGYEQYF
TRBJ2-7 TRBV7-2 TRBD2 few TGTGCCAGCAGCTTAGGGGGACTAGCGGGAGGTTACGAGCAGTACTTC CASSLGGLAGGYEQYF
TRBJ2-1 TRBV7-9 . few TGTGCCAGTCCTCTGGACTCTCCGAGCGATGAGCAGTTCTTC CASPLDSPSDEQFF
TRBJ2-5 TRBV7-2 TRBD2 . TGTGCCAGCAGCTCTTGGACTAGCGGGAGTGAGACCCAGTACTTC CASSSWTSGSETQYF
TRBJ1-6 TRBV10-3 . . TGTGCCATCAAGGGACAAGGTGATTCACCCCTCCACTTT CAIKGQGDSPLHF
TRBJ2-2 TRBV3-1 . . TGTGCCAGCAGCCAAATAGCAGGGGGGACCGGGGAGCTGTTTTTT CASSQIAGGTGELFF
TRBJ2-2 TRBV7-8 . . TGTGCCAGCAGCCTGTTCTCGGATCTGAACACCGGGGAGCTGTTTTTT CASSLFSDLNTGELFF
TRBJ1-3 TRBV20-1 . . TGCAGTGCCGGAGAGGGGGGGGGAAACACCATATATTTT CSAGEGGGNTIYF
TRBJ1-3 TRBV29-1 . . TGCAGCGTTGTTGGGCAGCACTCTGGAAACACCATATATTTT CSVVGQHSGNTIYF
TRBJ2-1 TRBV20-1 TRBD1 few TGCAGTGCTCAGGGGGCGCGTTACAATGAGCAGTTCTTC CSAQGARYNEQFF
TRBJ2-5 TRBV5-1 TRBD2 . TGCGCCAGCAGCTCAGCGGGAGTGGGTGAGACCCAGTACTTC CASSSAGVGETQYF
TRBJ2-5 TRBV2 TRBD2 once TGTGCCAGCATGGGACTAGCGGGCCAAGAGACCCAGTACTTC CASMGLAGQETQYF
TRBJ2-1 TRBV24-1 TRBD2 . TGTGCCACCAGTGATTCAAAACCGACTAGCGGGAGGGCCGGGTACAATGAGCAGTTCTTC CATSDSKPTSGRAGYNEQFF
TRBJ2-2 TRBV29-1 . . TGCAGCGTGGCACGTGAAGCGAACACCGGGGAGCTGTTTTTT CSVAREANTGELFF
TRBJ2-1 TRBV5-1 . many TGCGCCAGCAGCCCGTCCTGGGGGGCCTCCTACAATGAGCAGTTCTTC CASSPSWGASYNEQFF
TRBJ1-2 TRBV12-3/TRBV12-4 . once TGTGCCAGCAGTTTATTTATCGGAATGGCTGGGGCGGTGCGCTATGGCTACACCTTC CASSLFIGMAGAVRYGYTF